This T cell receptor (beta chain) stems from a study of cytomegalovirus exposure and HLA in healthy donors. Germline V CDR1 and CDR2: SGDLS, YYNGEE. The CDR3 covers 13 residues. The J segment lost 3 bases and the V segment lost 4 bases, leaving 3 bases of the junction unmatched. The PCR contained 60 Vbeta and 13 Jbeta primers. The repertoire was sequenced with immunoSEQ multiplex PCR; TCRdb's copy has only in-frame clones and lacks some. The sample consists of fewer than 250,000 clones, 75% of them appearing once. On this clone: What it recognizes is unknown.

Overall study findings and caveats: A few chains linked to CMV were shown in vitro to be specific for CMV antigens. It was shown in a later analysis that HLA-associated TCR beta chains were more clonally expanded than other, equally common chains.

This chain links TRBV9 with TRBJ1-2; 7 positions agree with TRBD1. The receptor was isolated from a woman in her twenties or thirties in good health and CMV-seronegative. Input material: PBMCs. CDR3 in DNA: TGTGCCAGCAGCCAAGGGACAGACTATGGCTACACCTTC. Amino acids: CASSQGTDYGYTF.